Listed below are T cell receptor beta chains from one sample, sequenced in a study of control samples from healthy donors and cancer patients. Method: immunoSEQ multiplex PCR; TCRdb's copy keeps in-frame clones and lacks some. The sample has around 150,000 clones, 75% to 90% seen once. The sequenced sample was blood. Every receptor here comes from a man in his thirties or forties in good health. Each CDR3 is given with its conserved first and last residue. The order of the fields is J gene, V gene, CDR3 length, D gene, clone size, CDR3 DNA, CDR3 protein. D genes are given only for firm matches. Only some rows state a clone size, as once, few, many or a class for expanded clones.

>TRBJ1-3|TRBV6-5|15|NA|NA
TGTGCCAGCAGTTACGAGGGGAGCTCTGGAAACACCATATATTTT
CASSYEGSSGNTIYF
>TRBJ1-1|TRBV9|13|TRBD1|once
TGTGCCAGCGGGACAGGGGGTCGCACTGAAGCTTTCTTT
CASGTGGRTEAFF
>TRBJ1-2|TRBV7-8|14|NA|NA
TGTGCCAGCAGCTTAGAGAGGACACCCTATGGCTACACCTTC
CASSLERTPYGYTF
>TRBJ2-1|TRBV24-1|16|NA|NA
TGTGCCACCAGTGACCCCGCGGGGAGCTCCTACAATGAGCAGTTCTTC
CATSDPAGSSYNEQFF
>TRBJ1-1|TRBV24-1|15|TRBD1|NA
TGTGCCACCAGTGGGGCGGGACAGGGGCGCTTTGAAGCTTTCTTT
CATSGAGQGRFEAFF
>TRBJ1-5|TRBV27|15|NA|NA
TGTGCCAGCAGTAAAGAGGGGGTAGGCAATCAGCCCCAGCATTTT
CASSKEGVGNQPQHF
>TRBJ2-7|TRBV14|15|TRBD2|once
TGTGCCAGCAGCTCCCGGACTAGCGGGAGGAACGAGCAGTACTTC
CASSSRTSGRNEQYF
>TRBJ1-4|TRBV11-3|16|TRBD1|NA
TGTGCCAGCAGCTTAGCCTGGACAGGGTCGTACGAAAAACTGTTTTTT
CASSLAWTGSYEKLFF
>TRBJ1-1|TRBV29-1|10|NA|NA
TGCAGCGTAAAGTACACTGAAGCTTTCTTT
CSVKYTEAFF
>TRBJ2-1|TRBV7-2|18|TRBD2|NA
TGTGCCAGCAGCTTGAAACGTCGGCTAGCGGGAGGCGTCGCTGAGCAGTTCTTC
CASSLKRRLAGGVAEQFF
>TRBJ2-2|TRBV5-1|16|NA|NA
TGCGCCAGCAGCTCAGGGTCGGCCCCGAACACCGGGGAGCTGTTTTTT
CASSSGSAPNTGELFF
>TRBJ1-4|TRBV10-3|15|NA|NA
TGTGCCATCAGTGAGTCTGGGGGAGCTAATGAAAAACTGTTTTTT
CAISESGGANEKLFF
>TRBJ1-1|TRBV9|14|NA|NA
TGTGCCAGCAGCTCAGAAAGGGGGGGAACTGAAGCTTTCTTT
CASSSERGGTEAFF
>TRBJ2-5|TRBV6-5|15|NA|NA
TGTGCCAGCAGCCGATATCCGGGACAACAAGAGACCCAGTACTTC
CASSRYPGQQETQYF
>TRBJ2-3|TRBV19|14|TRBD2|NA
TGTGCCAGCAGGACTAGCGGAAGCACAGATACGCAGTATTTT
CASRTSGSTDTQYF
>TRBJ1-1|TRBV9|14|NA|NA
TGTGCCAGCAGCGTACAGGGTCTGGACACTGAAGCTTTCTTT
CASSVQGLDTEAFF
>TRBJ2-7|TRBV3-1/TRBV3-2|16|TRBD2|NA
TGTGCCAGCAGCCCCGGAGGGAGCGGGAGCAGGCACGAGCAGTACTTC
CASSPGGSGSRHEQYF
>TRBJ2-1|TRBV5-1|14|NA|NA
TGCGCCAGCAAGACTAGGGGGGAGAACAATGAGCAGTTCTTC
CASKTRGENNEQFF
>TRBJ2-5|TRBV19|15|TRBD2|NA
TGTGCCAGTAGTATTGATAGCGGGAAACAAGAGACCCAGTACTTC
CASSIDSGKQETQYF
>TRBJ2-5|TRBV4-3|15|NA|NA
TGCGCCAGCAGCCAAGATTATGGGGGATGGGAGACCCAGTACTTC
CASSQDYGGWETQYF
>TRBJ1-4|TRBV6-1|18|NA|NA
TGTGCCAGCAGTGAATCTATGGTCCGGGTTGGTACTAATGAAAAACTGTTTTTT
CASSESMVRVGTNEKLFF
>TRBJ2-7|TRBV2|11|NA|NA
TGTGCCAGCAGTCCTACCTACGAGCAGTACTTC
CASSPTYEQYF
>TRBJ2-3|TRBV27|15|NA|NA
TGTGCCAGCAGGGAGCTCGGCGGGGTTGCAGATACGCAGTATTTT
CASRELGGVADTQYF
>TRBJ2-7|TRBV5-4|15|TRBD1|NA
TGTGCCAGCAGCCCCCGGGACAGGGGGTCTTTCGAGCAGTACTTC
CASSPRDRGSFEQYF
>TRBJ1-1|TRBV19|14|TRBD1|NA
TGTGCCAGTAGTGTGGGGACAGGCGTCTCTGAAGCTTTCTTT
CASSVGTGVSEAFF
>TRBJ2-7|TRBV28|16|NA|NA
TGTGCCAGCAGTCTTGAAGACGGGACCGCTACCTACGAGCAGTACTTC
CASSLEDGTATYEQYF
>TRBJ2-5|TRBV9|16|TRBD2|NA
TGTGCCAGCGGACCTACCTGGGCTAGCGGGCAAGAGACCCAGTACTTC
CASGPTWASGQETQYF
>TRBJ1-3|TRBV24-1|17|TRBD1|NA
TGTGCCACCAGTGACCCCGGACAGGGAAGCTCTGGAAACACCATATATTTT
CATSDPGQGSSGNTIYF
>TRBJ1-4|TRBV5-1|15|NA|NA
TGCGCCAGCAGCTTGAGGGGGGGATTTAATGAAAAACTGTTTTTT
CASSLRGGFNEKLFF
>TRBJ2-1|TRBV7-2|18|TRBD2|NA
TGTGCCAGCAGCTTAGCGCTTACTAGCGGGGGGGCCTACAATGAGCAGTTCTTC
CASSLALTSGGAYNEQFF
>TRBJ2-3|TRBV5-6|12|NA|NA
TGTGCCAGCAGCCCGGGGGCAGATACGCAGTATTTT
CASSPGADTQYF
>TRBJ1-6|TRBV27|16|TRBD1|NA
TGTGCCAGCAGTTCAATAGGGACAGTGAATAATTCACCCCTCCACTTT
CASSSIGTVNNSPLHF
>TRBJ2-5|TRBV24-1|18|TRBD1|NA
TGTGCCACCAGTGATTTTGGGCTTAGGACAGGTTTTCAAGAGACCCAGTACTTC
CATSDFGLRTGFQETQYF
>TRBJ1-3|TRBV7-7|17|NA|NA
TGTGCCAGCAGCTTAGAAAGTCCAGGGACCTCTGGAAACACCATATATTTT
CASSLESPGTSGNTIYF
>TRBJ2-2|TRBV11-3|15|NA|NA
TGTGCCAGCAGCTTGGGGGGTACGAACACCGGGGAGCTGTTTTTT
CASSLGGTNTGELFF
>TRBJ2-7|TRBV7-9|12|NA|NA
TGTGCCAGCAGCTTAGGTTGGGACGAGCAGTACTTC
CASSLGWDEQYF
>TRBJ2-5|TRBV10-3|15|TRBD2|NA
TGTGCCATCAGTCCTAGCGGGGCTACCCAAGAGACCCAGTACTTC
CAISPSGATQETQYF
>TRBJ2-7|TRBV30|16|NA|few
TGTGCCTGGAGGGCCGGACAGACAGGCTACTCCTACGAGCAGTACTTC
CAWRAGQTGYSYEQYF
>TRBJ2-7|TRBV27|15|TRBD1|NA
TGTGCCAGCAGTTTATTATCAGGGGGCGTCTACGAGCAGTACTTC
CASSLLSGGVYEQYF
>TRBJ2-7|TRBV18|13|NA|NA
TGTGCCAGCTCAACCGCAGGGCAGTCCGAGCAGTACTTC
CASSTAGQSEQYF
>TRBJ2-1|TRBV6-2/TRBV6-3|15|NA|NA
TGTGCCAGCAGTTATGGCCGCTACTCCTACAATGAGCAGTTCTTC
CASSYGRYSYNEQFF
>TRBJ2-3|TRBV5-1|15|TRBD2|NA
TGCGCCAGCAGCGGGACTAGCGGGTCCACAGATACGCAGTATTTT
CASSGTSGSTDTQYF
>TRBJ1-5|TRBV2|13|TRBD1|NA
TGTGCCAGCAGCGGACAGGAAAATCAGCCCCAGCATTTT
CASSGQENQPQHF
>TRBJ2-1|TRBV19|15|TRBD2|NA
TGTGCCAGTAGTATTATTAGCGGGGACCACAATGAGCAGTTCTTC
CASSIISGDHNEQFF
>TRBJ2-7|TRBV10-3|16|TRBD1|NA
TGTGCCATCAGTGGACCTTTGGACAGGGGTAGTTACGAGCAGTACTTC
CAISGPLDRGSYEQYF
>TRBJ1-2|TRBV7-8|14|NA|NA
TGTGCCAGCAGCTCATACCAGGGGTCCTTTGGCTACACCTTC
CASSSYQGSFGYTF
>TRBJ1-1|TRBV4-1|15|TRBD1|NA
TGCGCCAGCAGCGCGGGACAGGGGCAGAACACTGAAGCTTTCTTT
CASSAGQGQNTEAFF
>TRBJ1-1|TRBV4-3|14|NA|NA
TGCGCCAGCAGCCAACAAGTAAGGGACACTGAAGCTTTCTTT
CASSQQVRDTEAFF
>TRBJ1-1|TRBV27|15|NA|NA
TGTGCCAGCAGTCCTCAGTCCGGAGGGAACACTGAAGCTTTCTTT
CASSPQSGGNTEAFF